This TCR beta chain was sequenced for a study of control samples from healthy donors and cancer patients. Produced via immunoSEQ multiplex PCR; TCRdb's table is partial and in-frame only. Its table lists roughly 200,000 clones. The receptor's source is a woman aged 25-40 years in good health. What was sequenced was blood.

The CDR3 loop is CASSPPGLAGVNEQFF. CDR3 in DNA: TGCGCCAGCAGCCCACCTGGACTAGCGGGGGTCAATGAGCAGTTCTTC. The chain joins TRBV5-1 to TRBJ2-1, with TRBD2 matching 13 bases. The CDR3 length is 16 residues. Germline CDR1 and CDR2: SGHRS and YFSETQ. Germline trimming cut 4 bases from V and 6 bases from J; bases unmatched to any gene: 7.